This T cell receptor (beta chain) was captured by sequencing in a study of blood T cells in healthy people across ages. Study-level points and caveats: There were more naive CD4+ cells and higher diversity in long-lived donors than in aged donors.

V gave up 6 bases and J gave up 8 bases; unmatched junction bases: 17. The length of the CDR3 is 16 residues. Germline values: CDR1 SGHAT, CDR2 FQNNGV. This clonotype was observed a few times. What it binds is not known. Using a J-beta primer mix together with a sample-barcoded 5' primer, a second PCR was run for roughly 6 to 12 cycles. Each CDR3 protein gets one entry after TCRdb re-called the 5' RACE reads with MiXCR. The table has around 1,100,000 distinct CDR3 sequences, 30% to 40% seen once. The V and J genes are TRBV11-2 and TRBJ1-2; 8 positions agree with TRBD1. The source material was blood. The TCR sequence derives from a young man in good health. CDR3 nucleotides: TGTGCCAGCAGACCGATAACAGGGGGAAGCCTTATGGGCTACACCTTC. Protein product: CASRPITGGSLMGYTF.